This T cell receptor beta chain derives from a study of cytomegalovirus exposure and HLA in healthy donors. With regard to this clone: What it recognizes is unknown.

Findings of the study overall: Overall, approximately 150 TCR beta chains were annotated as cytomegalovirus-associated.

The CDR3 has 14 residues. The V gene end was trimmed by 3 bases and the J gene end by 3 bases; junction bases not matched to a gene: 4. Looked up from germline, CDR1 is SGDLS and CDR2 is YYNGEE. Repertoires were generated with immunoSEQ multiplex PCR, while TCRdb's copy carries only in-frame clones and drops some. The sample has 120,000 or so clones; 80% to 90% are singletons. J is TRBJ2-3 and V is TRBV9, with 7 bases matching TRBD2. This clonotype was sampled from a woman aged 18-29 years in good health and CMV-seronegative. What was sequenced was PBMCs. For the CDR3, the DNA is TGTGCCAGCAGCGCTAGCGGACTTACAGATACGCAGTATTTT. Encoded protein: CASSASGLTDTQYF.